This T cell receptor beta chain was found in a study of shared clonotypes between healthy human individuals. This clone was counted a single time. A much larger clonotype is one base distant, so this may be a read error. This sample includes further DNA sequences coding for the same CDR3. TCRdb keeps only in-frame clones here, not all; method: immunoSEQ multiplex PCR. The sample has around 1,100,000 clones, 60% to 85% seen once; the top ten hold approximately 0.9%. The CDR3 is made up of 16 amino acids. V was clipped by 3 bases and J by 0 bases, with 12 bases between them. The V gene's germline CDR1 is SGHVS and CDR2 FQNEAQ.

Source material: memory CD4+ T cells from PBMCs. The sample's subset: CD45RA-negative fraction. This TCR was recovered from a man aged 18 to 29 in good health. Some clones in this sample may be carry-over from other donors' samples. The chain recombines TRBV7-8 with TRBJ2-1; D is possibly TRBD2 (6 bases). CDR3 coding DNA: TGTGCCAGCAGCTTGGGAGCGGGTAGCTCCTACAATGAGCAGTTCTTC. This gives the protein CASSLGAGSSYNEQFF.